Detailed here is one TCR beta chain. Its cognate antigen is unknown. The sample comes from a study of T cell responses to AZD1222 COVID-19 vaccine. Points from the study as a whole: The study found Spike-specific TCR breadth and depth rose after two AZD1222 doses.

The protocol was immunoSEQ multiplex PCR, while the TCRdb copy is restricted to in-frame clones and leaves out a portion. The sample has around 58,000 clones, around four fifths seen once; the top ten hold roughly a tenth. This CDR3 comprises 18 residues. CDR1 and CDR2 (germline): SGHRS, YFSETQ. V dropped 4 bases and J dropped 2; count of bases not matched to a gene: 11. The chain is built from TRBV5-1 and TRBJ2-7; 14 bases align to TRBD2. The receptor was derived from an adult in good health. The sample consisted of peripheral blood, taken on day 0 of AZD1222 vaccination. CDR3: CASSLGLAGGLLPYEQYF. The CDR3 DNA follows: TGCGCCAGCAGCCTCGGACTAGCGGGGGGCCTGCTCCCCTACGAGCAGTACTTC.